These T cell receptor beta chains were read from a single sample in a study of shared clonotypes between healthy human individuals. TCRdb's table, derived via immunoSEQ multiplex PCR, lists solely in-frame clones and lacks some. The data show 660,000 or so clones, roughly 96% seen once. Sequencing was performed on naive CD8+ T cells sorted from blood. These receptors were taken from a woman aged 25-40 years in good health. The CDR3 runs from the conserved cysteine through the conserved F or W. D genes are given only for firm matches. A row's size may be missing; if present it is once, few, many or a size class.

j_call v_call d_call clone_size cdr3_nt cdr3_aa
TRBJ1-3 TRBV5-1 TRBD1 NA TGCGCCAGCAGCTTGACAGGGGAGGTAAACACCATATATTTT CASSLTGEVNTIYF
TRBJ2-7 TRBV9 TRBD2 NA TGTGCCAGCAGCGTCGGACTAGCGGGCTACGAGCAGTACTTC CASSVGLAGYEQYF
TRBJ2-2 TRBV29-1 NA once TGCAGCGCGTCTTTTGACACCGGGGAGCTGTTTTTT CSASFDTGELFF
TRBJ1-1 TRBV9 NA NA TGTGCCAGCACGCGGGAGGGTACGAACACTGAAGCTTTCTTT CASTREGTNTEAFF
TRBJ2-7 TRBV7-9 NA NA TGTGCCAGCAGCCCTGGGGATTACGAGCAGTACTTC CASSPGDYEQYF
TRBJ2-7 TRBV27 TRBD1 NA TGTGCCAGCAGCACAGGGGCCGGCGAGCAGTACTTC CASSTGAGEQYF
TRBJ2-7 TRBV11-2 NA NA TGTGCCAGCAGCTTAGTCCACGAGCAGTACTTC CASSLVHEQYF
TRBJ1-2 TRBV6-1 NA NA TGTGCCAGCAACCACTTGGGACCCAGGAATGGCTACACCTTC CASNHLGPRNGYTF
TRBJ1-4 TRBV9 NA NA TGTGCCAGCAGCGTCCAGAGTGCAACTAATGAAAAACTGTTTTTT CASSVQSATNEKLFF
TRBJ2-7 TRBV4-1 NA NA TGCGCCAGCAGCCAAGTTACCTCCTACGAGCAGTACTTC CASSQVTSYEQYF
TRBJ1-2 TRBV19 NA NA TGTGCCACTTTCCGGGACTATTCTGGCTACACCTTC CATFRDYSGYTF
TRBJ2-1 TRBV27 NA NA TGTGCCAGCAGCCCGACTACACCCTCCTACAATGAGCAGTTCTTC CASSPTTPSYNEQFF
TRBJ2-3 TRBV5-1 TRBD1 once TGCGCCAGCAGCTTTGGGGACAGGGGGTCCTACACAGATACGCAGTATTTT CASSFGDRGSYTDTQYF
TRBJ2-1 TRBV2 NA once TGTGCCAGCAGTTTCTATTCCCGGGTCTACAATGAGCAGTTCTTC CASSFYSRVYNEQFF
TRBJ2-5 TRBV13 NA NA TGTGCCAGCAGCTCCCTCGGTGGGGCTGGGGAGACCCAGTACTTC CASSSLGGAGETQYF
TRBJ2-7 TRBV6-1 NA NA TGTGCCAGCAGTGGACGTAAGGGGGTTTGGTACGAGCAGTACTTC CASSGRKGVWYEQYF
TRBJ2-5 TRBV7-9 TRBD2 NA TGTGCCAGCAGCTCTTGGCGGGAGGGCCGAGGAGAGACCCAGTACTTC CASSSWREGRGETQYF
TRBJ1-5 TRBV28 NA NA TGTGCCAGCAGTTTTAGCCCCCCTGGCAATCAGCCCCAGCATTTT CASSFSPPGNQPQHF
TRBJ1-3 TRBV19 NA NA TGTGCCAGTAGTATCCGGCCTCCCTCTGGAAACACCATATATTTT CASSIRPPSGNTIYF
TRBJ2-3 TRBV27 TRBD1 once TGTGCCACCAAGAGGGGACAGGGCGGCACAGATACGCAGTATTTT CATKRGQGGTDTQYF
TRBJ2-7 TRBV14 NA NA TGTGCCAGCAGCCAAGTTTCCCACGGCATCTACGAGCAGTACTTC CASSQVSHGIYEQYF
TRBJ2-7 TRBV28 TRBD2 NA TGTGCCAGCATCGATAATGGGGCTAGCGGCACCTACGAGCAGTACTTC CASIDNGASGTYEQYF
TRBJ2-1 TRBV28 TRBD2 NA TGTGCCAGCAGCACTCAAATAGCGGGAGGGCTCAATGAGCAGTTCTTC CASSTQIAGGLNEQFF
TRBJ2-2 TRBV28 TRBD2 NA TGTGCCAGCAGGCGTGGACTAGCGGGAGGAACGAACACCGGGGAGCTGTTTTTT CASRRGLAGGTNTGELFF
TRBJ2-1 TRBV27 NA NA TGTGCCAGCAGTTCCCCCGGCAGGAATGAGCAGTTCTTC CASSSPGRNEQFF
TRBJ2-3 TRBV7-9 NA NA TGTGCCAGCAGCCGCTACTCAGATACGCAGTATTTT CASSRYSDTQYF
TRBJ2-7 TRBV5-6 NA NA TGTGCCAGCAGCTTGACCCGAGAGCAGTACTTC CASSLTREQYF
TRBJ2-7 TRBV28 NA once TGTGCCAGCAGTTGGGCAGAAGCCTACGAGCAGTACTTC CASSWAEAYEQYF
TRBJ2-3 TRBV25-1 NA NA TGTGCCAGCAGTGAAAACGTGCGACGGGGCACAGATACGCAGTATTTT CASSENVRRGTDTQYF
TRBJ2-1 TRBV5-4 NA NA TGTGCCAGCAGCTTGGACTGGAGGGGGGCCTACAATGAGCAGTTCTTC CASSLDWRGAYNEQFF
TRBJ2-7 TRBV13 NA NA TGTGCCAGCGAGGGGCCCCGCGAAAACGAGCAGTACTTC CASEGPRENEQYF
TRBJ2-7 TRBV7-2 NA NA TGTGCCAGCAGCTTAGGTGGGGCAGCCTACGAGCAGTACTTC CASSLGGAAYEQYF
TRBJ2-6 TRBV27 NA NA TGTGCCAGCAGTTTATTCTCTGGGGCCAACGTCCTGACTTTC CASSLFSGANVLTF
TRBJ1-2 TRBV28 NA NA TGTGCCAGCAGTTTACGGGTCGGTGGGGGACTTCAAGGTCACTATGGCTACACCTTC CASSLRVGGGLQGHYGYTF
TRBJ2-2 TRBV4-2 NA NA TGTGCCAGCAGCCAAGATTGGATACCGACGCGAACTTGGAGTTTCGATAACACCGGGGAGCTGTTTTTT CASSQDWIPTRTWSFDNTGELFF
TRBJ1-5 TRBV5-5 NA NA TGTGCCAGCAGCTTAGGGGCGGACAATCAGCCCCAGCATTTT CASSLGADNQPQHF
TRBJ1-2 TRBV5-6 NA NA TGTGCCAGCAGCTTGGATCAGAGGTCATATGGCTACACCTTC CASSLDQRSYGYTF
TRBJ2-1 TRBV27 NA NA TGTGCCAGCAGTCAAGAGGGCCCCTACAATGAGCAGTTCTTC CASSQEGPYNEQFF
TRBJ2-7 TRBV19 NA NA TGTGCCAGTAGTCCAGGAGGGCAGGACTACGAGCAGTACTTC CASSPGGQDYEQYF
TRBJ2-3 TRBV27 NA NA TGTGCCAGCAGATCCGGGACGCCGACCAATACGCAGTATTTT CASRSGTPTNTQYF
TRBJ1-2 TRBV7-9 TRBD1 NA TGTGCCAGCAGCCGGGACAGGAACTATGGCTACACCTTC CASSRDRNYGYTF
TRBJ1-1 TRBV7-8 NA NA TGTGCCAGCAGCCCCCCCCGGGAAGGCACTGAAGCTTTCTTT CASSPPREGTEAFF
TRBJ1-1 TRBV11-2 NA once TGTGCCAGCAGCTTAGCATCCAGGTTTGAAGCTTTCTTT CASSLASRFEAFF